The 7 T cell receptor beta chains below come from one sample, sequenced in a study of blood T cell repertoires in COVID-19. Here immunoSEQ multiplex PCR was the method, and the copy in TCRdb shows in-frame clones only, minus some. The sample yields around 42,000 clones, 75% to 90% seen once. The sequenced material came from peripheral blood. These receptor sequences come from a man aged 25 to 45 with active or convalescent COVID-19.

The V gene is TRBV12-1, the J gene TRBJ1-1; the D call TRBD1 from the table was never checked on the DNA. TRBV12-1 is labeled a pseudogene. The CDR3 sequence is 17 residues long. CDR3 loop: CASSLQGAKGVDTEAFF. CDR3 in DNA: TGTGCCAGCAGCTTACAGGGGGCTAAAGGGGTGGACACTGAAGCTTTCTTT.

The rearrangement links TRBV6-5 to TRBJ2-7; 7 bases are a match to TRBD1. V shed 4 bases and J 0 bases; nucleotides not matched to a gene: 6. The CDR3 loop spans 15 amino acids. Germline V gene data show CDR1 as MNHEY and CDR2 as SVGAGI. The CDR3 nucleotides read TGTGCCAGCAGTTCGGCGAACAGGGGCTCCTACGAGCAGTACTTC. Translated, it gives CASSSANRGSYEQYF.

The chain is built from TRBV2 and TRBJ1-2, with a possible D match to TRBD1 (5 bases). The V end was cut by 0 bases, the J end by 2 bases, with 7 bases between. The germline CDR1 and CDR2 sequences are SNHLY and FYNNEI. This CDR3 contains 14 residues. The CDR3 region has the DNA TGTGCCAGCAGTGAAGCAGCAGGGAACTATGGCTACACCTTC. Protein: CASSEAAGNYGYTF.

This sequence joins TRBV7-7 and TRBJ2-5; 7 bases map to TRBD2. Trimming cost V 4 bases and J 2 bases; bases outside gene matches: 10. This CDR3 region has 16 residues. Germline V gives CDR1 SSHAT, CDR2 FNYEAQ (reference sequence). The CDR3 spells CASSSRVGGSQETQYF. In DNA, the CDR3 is TGTGCCAGCAGCTCCCGGGTGGGGGGGTCACAAGAGACCCAGTACTTC.

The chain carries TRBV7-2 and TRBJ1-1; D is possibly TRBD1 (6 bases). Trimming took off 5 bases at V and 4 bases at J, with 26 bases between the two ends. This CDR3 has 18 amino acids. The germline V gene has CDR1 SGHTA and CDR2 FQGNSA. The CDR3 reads CASSQKSVRGGFPTEAFF. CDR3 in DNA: TGTGCCAGCAGCCAGAAGTCGGTCAGGGGCGGTTTCCCCACTGAAGCTTTCTTT.

Here the CDR3 DNA reads TGTGCCAGCAGCTCGACAGGGTCTGGAAACACCATATATTTT. It encodes CASSSTGSGNTIYF. This chain uses TRBV11-3 with TRBJ1-3, with TRBD1 identical over 7 bases. This CDR3 spans 14 amino acids. V trimming: 4 bases; J trimming: 1 base; junction bases outside the gene matches: 1. Germline CDR1 and CDR2: SGHNT and YENEEA.

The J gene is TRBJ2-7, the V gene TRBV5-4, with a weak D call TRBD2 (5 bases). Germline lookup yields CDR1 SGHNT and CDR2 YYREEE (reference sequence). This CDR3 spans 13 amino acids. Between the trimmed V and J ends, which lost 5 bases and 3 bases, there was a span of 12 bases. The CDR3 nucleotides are TGTGCCAGCAGTCGGGATCCGGGCTACGAGCAGTACGTC. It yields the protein CASSRDPGYEQYV.